Following are 20 T cell receptor beta chains from one sample sequenced in a study of a mutant IDH1 vaccine in newly diagnosed glioma. Regarding time point: week 5, during vaccination. Vaccination comprised doses that each held 300 ug of mutant IDH1 20-mer peptide, plus topical imiquimod. The antigens of these receptors remain unknown. The data were produced by immunoSEQ multiplex PCR, yet TCRdb's version contains in-frame clones alone and is incomplete. The sample yields around 46,000 clones, about 77% seen once. The specimen was PBMCs, collected from a glioma patient whose treatment included an IDH1 peptide vaccine. The source of these receptors is a man aged 45 to 65 with glioma.

The J gene is TRBJ2-5, the V gene TRBV10-2; 8 nucleotides match TRBD2. The CDR3 is 16 amino acids. The J segment lost 5 bases and the V segment lost 2 bases, leaving 10 bases of the junction unmatched. Germline CDR1 reads WSHSY; CDR2 reads SAAADI. This chain's CDR3 is CASSEPGSGGGETQYF. DNA of the CDR3: TGCGCCAGCAGTGAGCCGGGGAGCGGGGGCGGGGAGACCCAGTACTTC.

V usage is TRBV6-6 and J usage is TRBJ1-2; D perhaps matches TRBD1 (6 bases). Germline loops: CDR1 MNHNY, CDR2 SVGAGI (reference sequence). The V and J ends lost 10 bases and 2 bases respectively, with 11 bases between them. CDR3 length: 12 amino acids. The chain's CDR3 is CATGDKNYGYTF. The CDR3 DNA reads as TGTGCCACTGGGGACAAAAACTATGGCTACACCTTC.

The rearrangement uses TRBV6-5 and TRBJ2-1; 7 nucleotides match TRBD1. V shed 5 bases, J shed 4 bases, and the junction held 8 bases outside the gene matches. Per germline, CDR1 MNHEY and CDR2 SVGAGI. The CDR3 covers 15 residues. The CDR3 bases are TGTGCCAGCAGTAGGAACCGGGACAGTTACAATGAGCAGTTCTTC. This translates into CASSRNRDSYNEQFF.

This chain connects TRBV4-2 to TRBJ2-7; 10 nucleotides line up with TRBD2. The CDR3 covers 16 residues. CDR1 is LGHNA, CDR2 YNFKEQ, per germline. J was trimmed by 0 bases and V by 4 bases; bases with no gene match: 6. The CDR3 here is CASSPDPSGSSYEQYF. CDR3 sequence (DNA): TGTGCCAGCAGCCCAGATCCTAGCGGGAGCTCCTACGAGCAGTACTTC.

The J gene is TRBJ2-5, the V gene TRBV14; D is undetermined. The V end was cut by 2 bases, the J end by 5 bases, with 12 bases between. Germline lookup yields CDR1 SGHDN and CDR2 FVKESK. CDR3 size: 14 residues. CDR3 DNA sequence: TGTGCCAGCAGCCAAATCGGTAGCCGTGAGACCCAGTACTTC. Translated, it gives CASSQIGSRETQYF.

This clone appeared a single time. The chain has TRBV6-1 and TRBJ2-7, with 8 positions matching TRBD2. Germline V gene data show CDR1 as MNHNS and CDR2 as SASEGT. Unmatched junction bases numbered 4, after V lost 5 bases and J lost 1 base. CDR3 length equals 14 residues. The CDR3 bases are TGTGCCAGCAGTAGCGGGGGCGCGTCCTACGAGCAGTACTTC. Encoded protein: CASSSGGASYEQYF.

This clone appeared a few times. The J gene is TRBJ2-3, the V gene TRBV28, with 7 bases fitting TRBD1. Germline V CDR1 and CDR2: MDHEN, SYDVKM. The V gene end was trimmed by 7 bases and the J gene end by 4 bases; junction bases not matched to a gene: 17. CDR3 length: 17 amino acids. The CDR3 spells CASTLYAGGVGADTQYF. Written as DNA, the CDR3 is TGTGCCAGCACCCTTTATGCAGGGGGAGTGGGAGCAGATACGCAGTATTTT. The full variable domain, its missing parts supplied by reference TRBV28 and TRBJ2-3, is DVKVTQSSRYLVKRTGEKVFLECVQDMDHENMFWYRQDPGLGLRLIYFSYDVKMKEKGDIPEGYSVSREKKERFSLILESASTNQTSMYLCASTLYAGGVGADTQYFGPGTRLTVL.

This clone was counted once. The gene calls are TRBV9 and TRBJ1-1; tentatively, D is TRBD1 (5 bases). The germline gives CDR1 SGDLS, CDR2 YYNGEE. V lost 0 bases, J lost 4 bases, and 13 bases lay in between. The CDR3 length is 15 residues. Written as DNA, the CDR3 is TGTGCCAGCAGCGTAGCCGGGGGGGGGTTCACTGAAGCTTTCTTT. Protein: CASSVAGGGFTEAFF.

This chain connects TRBV9 to TRBJ1-2; 9 bases are shared with TRBD1. The trim removed 0 bases at V and 7 bases at J, leaving 7 bases unmatched. Germline values: CDR1 SGDLS, CDR2 YYNGEE. The CDR3 sequence is 15 residues long. The CDR3 DNA is TGTGCCAGCAGCGTAGGCCCGGGACAGGGCTCTGGCTACACCTTC. This gives the protein CASSVGPGQGSGYTF.

The rearrangement links TRBV4-1 to TRBJ2-3, with D possibly being TRBD1 or TRBD2 (6 bases each). Germline assignment: CDR1 MGHRA and CDR2 YSYEKL. The ends were cut back, 0 bases at V and 4 bases at J, with 20 bases in the middle. This CDR3 is 18 amino acids long. This chain's CDR3 is CASSQERGEGGSSDTQYF. CDR3 bases: TGCGCCAGCAGCCAAGAACGCGGTGAGGGGGGAAGCTCAGATACGCAGTATTTT.

The genes are TRBV19 and TRBJ2-7; tentatively, D is TRBD1 (5 bases). The germline CDR1 and CDR2 sequences are LNHDA and SQIVND (reference sequence). V was clipped by 3 bases and J by 0 bases, with 6 bases between them. This CDR3 contains 13 residues. The CDR3 protein is CASSMQGSYEQYF. In DNA form, the CDR3 reads TGTGCCAGTAGTATGCAGGGCTCCTACGAGCAGTACTTC. The whole variable domain, filled in from reference TRBV19 and TRBJ2-7, reads DGGITQSPKYLFRKEGQNVTLSCEQNLNHDAMYWYRQDPGQGLRLIYYSQIVNDFQKGDIAEGYSVSREKKESFPLTVTSAQKNPTAFYLCASSMQGSYEQYFGPGTRLTVT.

The rearrangement joins TRBV2 to TRBJ2-7; 9 bases map to TRBD2. Germline CDR1 reads SNHLY; CDR2 reads FYNNEI. After removal of 0 bases from V and 4 bases from J, the junction contained 1 base not matched to a gene. This CDR3 has 14 amino acids. CDR3 sequence (DNA): TGTGCCAGCAGTGAAGCTGCGGGGGGGTACGAGCAGTACTTC. This translates into CASSEAAGGYEQYF.

The chain uses TRBV6-6 and TRBJ1-1; no clear D. The CDR3 extends over 15 amino acids. Germline values: CDR1 MNHNY, CDR2 SVGAGI (reference sequence). Between the trimmed V and J ends, which lost 2 bases and 1 base, there was a span of 11 bases. CDR3 in amino acids: CASSYLAKGNTEAFF. CDR3 DNA sequence: TGTGCCAGCAGTTACCTCGCGAAGGGGAACACTGAAGCTTTCTTT.

This clone has more than one count but fewer than ten. The chain couples TRBV4-1 to TRBJ1-1; D unresolved. Trimming stripped 0 bases from V and 3 bases from J, with 8 bases between. CDR3 size: 14 residues. The germline gives CDR1 MGHRA, CDR2 YSYEKL. CDR3 in amino acids: CASSQDTFYTEAFF. The DNA of the CDR3 is TGCGCCAGCAGCCAAGATACATTCTACACTGAAGCTTTCTTT.

The V gene is TRBV5-1, the J gene TRBJ2-3, with D tentatively TRBD2 (6 bases). Trimming cost V 0 bases and J 1 base, with 9 bases left between them. The CDR3 is made up of 15 amino acids. Germline V gene data show CDR1 as SGHRS and CDR2 as YFSETQ. CDR3 loop: CASSLGGGGTDTQYF. CDR3 coding DNA: TGCGCCAGCAGCTTGGGGGGCGGGGGCACAGATACGCAGTATTTT.

The chain recombines TRBV30 with TRBJ2-5, with D perhaps TRBD1 or TRBD2 (5 bases each). CDR1 and CDR2 from the germline V gene are GTSNPN and SVGIG (reference sequence). Trimming removed 4 bases from V and 5 bases from J, with 11 bases in between. The CDR3 totals 12 residues. The CDR3 region is CAWTEGSETQYF. The CDR3 bases are TGTGCCTGGACAGAGGGGTCGGAGACCCAGTACTTC.

The chain couples TRBV25-1 to TRBJ1-2; tentative D call: TRBD1 (5 bases). This CDR3 has 14 amino acids. Germline lookup yields CDR1 MGHDK and CDR2 SYGVNS. V was pared by 0 bases and J by 7 bases, with 12 bases between. The CDR3 nucleotides are TGTGCCAGCAGTGAATATCAGGGATCGTCTGGCTACACCTTC. Translating gives CASSEYQGSSGYTF.

The V and J genes are TRBV7-9 and TRBJ2-5; weak D call: TRBD2 (5 bases). The V gene lost 5 bases and the J gene lost 3 bases, with 13 bases spanning the gap. Germline V gene data show CDR1 as SEHNR and CDR2 as FQNEAQ (reference sequence). The CDR3 spans 14 residues. In nucleotides, the CDR3 is TGTGCCAGCAGCCCGCGGACGGGGAAAGAGACCCAGTACTTC. Protein: CASSPRTGKETQYF.

The chain has TRBV10-3 and TRBJ1-2; 10 bases fit TRBD1. Germline CDR1 is ENHRY and CDR2 is SYGVKD. This CDR3 is built from 13 residues. V trimming: 4 bases; J trimming: 8 bases; junction bases outside the gene matches: 4. CDR3 sequence reads: CAISGDRGEGYTF. For the CDR3, the DNA is TGTGCCATCAGTGGGGACAGGGGAGAAGGCTACACCTTC.

The table lists this clone with a few counts. The chain uses TRBV9 and TRBJ2-2, with 9 nucleotides matching TRBD1. This CDR3 region has 16 residues. Germline values: CDR1 SGDLS, CDR2 YYNGEE. V was pared by 4 bases and J by 6 bases, with 10 bases of the junction left unmatched. The CDR3, as DNA: TGTGCCAGCAGCACAGGACAGGGGTGGGCCGCCGGGGAGCTGTTTTTT. This gives the protein CASSTGQGWAAGELFF. Full variable domain (missing parts from reference TRBV9 and TRBJ2-2): DSGVTQTPKHLITATGQRVTLRCSPRSGDLSVYWYQQSLDQGLQFLIQYYNGEERAKGNILERFSAQQFPDLHSELNLSSLELGDSALYFCASSTGQGWAAGELFFGEGSRLTVL.